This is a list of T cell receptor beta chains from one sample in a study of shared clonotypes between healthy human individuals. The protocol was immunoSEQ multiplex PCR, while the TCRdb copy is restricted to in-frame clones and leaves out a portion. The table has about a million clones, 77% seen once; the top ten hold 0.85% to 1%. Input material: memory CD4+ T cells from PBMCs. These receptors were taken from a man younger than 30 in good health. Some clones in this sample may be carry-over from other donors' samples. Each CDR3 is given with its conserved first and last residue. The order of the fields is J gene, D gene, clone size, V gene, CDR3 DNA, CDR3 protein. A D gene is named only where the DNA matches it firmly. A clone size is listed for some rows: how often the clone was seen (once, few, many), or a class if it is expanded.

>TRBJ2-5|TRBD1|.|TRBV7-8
TGTGCCAGCACCCTAGACAGGGAAACGTGGGAGACCCAGTACTTC
CASTLDRETWETQYF
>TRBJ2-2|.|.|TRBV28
TGTGCCAGCAGTCCAATGGGGGCCGGGGAGCTGTTTTTT
CASSPMGAGELFF
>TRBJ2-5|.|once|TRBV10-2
TGCGCCAGCAGTGAAGGCCAGCGGGAAGAGACCCAGTACTTC
CASSEGQREETQYF
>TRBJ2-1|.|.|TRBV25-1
TGTGCCAGCAGTGGGCGCGGAGACCCCTACAATGAGCAGTTCTTC
CASSGRGDPYNEQFF
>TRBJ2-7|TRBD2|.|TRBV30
TGTGCCTGGAATTCGGGCGGGAGCGTCTGCGAGCAGTACTTC
CAWNSGGSVCEQYF
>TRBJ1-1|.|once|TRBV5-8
TGTGCCAGCAGCTTGTCACAGGGAGGCCAAGCTTTCTTT
CASSLSQGGQAFF
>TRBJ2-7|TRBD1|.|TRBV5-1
TGCGCCAGCAGCTTGGCCGTCGGACAGGACTACGAGCAGTACTTC
CASSLAVGQDYEQYF
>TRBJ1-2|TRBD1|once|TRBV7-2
TGTGCCAGCAGCTACGGACAGGGAGAAGGTGGCTACACCTTC
CASSYGQGEGGYTF
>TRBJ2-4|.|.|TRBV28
TGTGCCAGCATGGGGTTGGGGGGCATCGGCAAAAACATTCAGTACTTC
CASMGLGGIGKNIQYF
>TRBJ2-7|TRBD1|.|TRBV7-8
TGTGCCAGCAGCGCTACAGGGGGCGGCTCCTACGAGCAGTACTTC
CASSATGGGSYEQYF
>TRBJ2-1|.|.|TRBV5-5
TGTGCCAGCAGCCCCCGTGAGGGTAGAGACAATGAGCAGTTCTTC
CASSPREGRDNEQFF
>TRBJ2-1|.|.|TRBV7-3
TGTGCCAGCAGCTCAGGGTTTGGAAACAATGAGCAGTTCTTC
CASSSGFGNNEQFF
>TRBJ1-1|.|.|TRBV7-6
TGTGCCAGCAGGCCGGGCCGAAACACTGAAGCTTTCTTT
CASRPGRNTEAFF
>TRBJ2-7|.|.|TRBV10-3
TGTGCCATCAGTGCAAGGGCGGAAAGCTCCTACGAGCAGTACTTC
CAISARAESSYEQYF
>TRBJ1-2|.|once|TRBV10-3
TGTGCCACAACCCGGGGGGCAGGGACTAACTATGGCTACACCTTC
CATTRGAGTNYGYTF
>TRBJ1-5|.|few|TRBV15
TGTGCCACCAGCAGAGGTCACGCGAGCAATCAGCCCCAGCATTTT
CATSRGHASNQPQHF
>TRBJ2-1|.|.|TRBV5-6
TGTGCCAGCAGCTTCCTCTTACAGGGTAGCTCCTACAATGAGCAGTTCTTC
CASSFLLQGSSYNEQFF
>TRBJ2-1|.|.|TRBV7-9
TGTGCCAGCAGGCTATACAATGAGCAGTTCTTC
CASRLYNEQFF
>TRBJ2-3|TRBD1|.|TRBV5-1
TGCGCCAGCAGCGCCGGGACAGCGAACACAGATACGCAGTATTTT
CASSAGTANTDTQYF
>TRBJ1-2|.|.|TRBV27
TGTGCCAGCAGTCCAGGGCCAGATAACTATGGCTACACCTTC
CASSPGPDNYGYTF
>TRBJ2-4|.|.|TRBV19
TGTGCTCCTATCGCGGGCACTATTGACATTCAGTACTTC
CAPIAGTIDIQYF
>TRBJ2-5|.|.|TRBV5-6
TGTGCCAGCAGCTTGAAAGCAGGGAGTTTGAGGGAGACCCAGTACTTC
CASSLKAGSLRETQYF
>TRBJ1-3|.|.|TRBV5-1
TGCGCCAGCAGCCCAACAGGGCCTGGAAACACCATATATTTT
CASSPTGPGNTIYF
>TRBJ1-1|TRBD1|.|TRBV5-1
TGCGCCAGCAGCGAGGGACAGTTGAACACTGAAGCTTTCTTT
CASSEGQLNTEAFF
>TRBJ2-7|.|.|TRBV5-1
TGCGCCAGCAGCACCGGACATCTTCCCTCCTACGAGCAGTACTTC
CASSTGHLPSYEQYF
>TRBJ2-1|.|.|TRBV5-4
TGTGCCAGCAGCTTGGACCTTAGCTCCTACAATGAGCAGTTCTTC
CASSLDLSSYNEQFF
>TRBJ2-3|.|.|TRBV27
TGTGCCAGCAGTTTATCTACGTTGGCTACACGAGATACGCAGTATTTT
CASSLSTLATRDTQYF
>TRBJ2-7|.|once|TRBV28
TGTGCCAGCAGTCGGACTACCTCTGCGGACGAGCAGTACTTC
CASSRTTSADEQYF
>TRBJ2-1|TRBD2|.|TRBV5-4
TGTGCCAGCATGACCCCGACTAGCTCGAGGAATGAGCAGTTCTTC
CASMTPTSSRNEQFF
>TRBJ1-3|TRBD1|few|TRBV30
TGTGCCTGGAAATCACAGGGGGCTGGAAACACCATATATTTT
CAWKSQGAGNTIYF
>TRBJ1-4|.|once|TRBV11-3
TGTGCCAGCAGCGTCAACAGCAATGAAAAACTGTTTTTT
CASSVNSNEKLFF
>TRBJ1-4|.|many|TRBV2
TGTGCCAGCAGTGAAGGTGACAGTCAAAAACTGTTTTTT
CASSEGDSQKLFF
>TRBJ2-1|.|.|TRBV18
TGTGCCAGCTCACCAACTAGTATCCACAATGAGCAGTTCTTC
CASSPTSIHNEQFF
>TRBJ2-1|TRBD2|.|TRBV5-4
TGTGCCAGCAGCCTCGGGACTAGCGGATACTCCTACAATGAGCAGTTCTTC
CASSLGTSGYSYNEQFF